This entry concerns a single T cell receptor beta chain. The source of the sample is a study of shared T cell receptors in the human thymus. Some clones are missing from TCRdb's copy, which holds only in-frame ones; the method was immunoSEQ multiplex PCR. The sample consists of 540,000 or so clones, 75% to 85% of them appearing once. The CDR3 sequence is 15 residues long. The V gene's germline CDR1 is KGHSH and CDR2 LQKENI. Unmatched junction bases numbered 9, after V lost 6 bases and J lost 7 bases. The same data also went into a second study, on human thymus T cells. That paper notes: Serving as donors were healthy Finnish infants, each of whom was having open corrective surgery for congenital heart defects.

This sequence joins TRBV18 and TRBJ2-1, with 10 bases fitting TRBD2. The sample comprised thymocytes. The source is a boy in the first two years of life with a congenital heart defect. The DNA for the CDR3 is TGTGCCAGCTCCCCGACCGGACTAGCGGCGAATGAGCAGTTCTTC. This gives the protein CASSPTGLAANEQFF. Drawing the rest from reference TRBV18 and TRBJ2-1, the complete variable domain is NAGVMQNPRHLVRRRGQEARLRCSPMKGHSHVYWYRQLPEEGLKFMVYLQKENIIDESGMPKERFSAEFPKEGPSILRIQQVVRGDSAAYFCASSPTGLAANEQFFGPGTRLTVL.